A selection of T cell receptor beta chains follows, all from one sample in a study of response to subunit inactivated influenza vaccine. MiXCR, applied by TCRdb to the RT-PCR reads, yields one record per CDR3 protein. Here the sample spans about 650,000 distinct CDR3 sequences, around 15% being singletons. Specimen: PBMCs from blood, collected 14 to 15 days before vaccination. These receptors came from a man aged 45-65 years who received an inactivated influenza vaccine. The CDR3 runs from the conserved cysteine through the conserved F or W. Fields, in order: V gene, clone size, CDR3 length, J gene, D gene, CDR3 DNA, CDR3 protein. A D gene is named only where the DNA matches it firmly. Expanded clones are given a class, and other clones once, few, many or no size at all.

>TRBV11-2|once|14|TRBJ2-1|-
TGTGCCAGCAGACCTCGGAGCTCCTACAATGAGCAGTTCTTC
CASRPRSSYNEQFF
>TRBV6-1|few|11|TRBJ1-1|-
TGTGCGGGGAGGGGGGAAACTGAAGCTTTCTTT
CAGRGETEAFF
>TRBV5-1|-|15|TRBJ1-1|-
TGCGCCAGCCGCCAGTCCGGGACGGCGAACACTGAAGCTTTCTTT
CASRQSGTANTEAFF
>TRBV4-1|-|15|TRBJ2-2|TRBD2
TGCGCCAGCAGCCGCACTAGCGTAGTCACCGGGGAGCTGTTTTTT
CASSRTSVVTGELFF
>TRBV7-9|few|15|TRBJ2-3|TRBD2
TGTGCCAGCAGTTCGACTAGCGGGACCGGAGATACGCAGTATTTT
CASSSTSGTGDTQYF
>TRBV20-1|few|16|TRBJ2-7|-
TGCAGTGCTAGATCCGTCGGGTCTAGCATTACCTACGAGCAGTACTTC
CSARSVGSSITYEQYF
>TRBV5-1|-|15|TRBJ2-1|TRBD2
TGCGCCAGCAGCTTTGTGATAGCGGGGGGGGATGAGCAGTTCTTC
CASSFVIAGGDEQFF
>TRBV15|few|15|TRBJ1-2|-
TGTGCCACCAGCAGAGATTCTCAGGGGCCCTATGGCTACACCTTC
CATSRDSQGPYGYTF
>TRBV28|-|17|TRBJ1-3|-
TGTGCCAGCAGTTTATTACAGCTGGGAAGCTCTGGAAACACCATATATTTT
CASSLLQLGSSGNTIYF
>TRBV7-9|few|14|TRBJ1-1|-
TGTGCCAGCAGCTTCGGTTGGGGAGGAACTGAAGCTTTCTTT
CASSFGWGGTEAFF
>TRBV20-1|-|13|TRBJ2-7|-
TGCAGTGCCCCGATGGGGGCCGCCTACGAGCAGTACTTC
CSAPMGAAYEQYF